What follows are 27 T cell receptor beta chains derived from one specimen sequenced in a study of T cell changes during pregnancy in multiple sclerosis. Some clones are missing from TCRdb's copy, which holds only in-frame ones; the method was immunoSEQ multiplex PCR. The data contain 70,000 to 75,000 clones, 90% to 95% of them singletons. The sequences come from peripheral blood, collected in the second trimester of pregnancy. The receptors derive from a female donor in good health, enrolled as a control in a pregnancy study.

The CDR3 protein is CASSRYEQYF. CDR3 nucleotides: TGTGCCAGCAGCCGGTACGAGCAGTACTTC. V usage is TRBV5-8 and J usage is TRBJ2-7; D not certain. This CDR3 has 10 amino acids. Germline-derived CDR1 and CDR2 are SGHTS and YDEGEE. V dropped 4 bases and J dropped 4 bases, with 3 bases sitting between them. Using reference TRBV5-8 and TRBJ2-7 for the parts outside the CDR3, the full variable domain is EAGVTQSPTHLIKTRGQQATLRCSPISGHTSVYWYQQALGLGLQFLLWYDEGEERNRGNFPPRFSGRQFPNYSSELNVNALELEDSALYLCASSRYEQYFGPGTRLTVT.

The rearrangement links TRBV6-6 to TRBJ1-3; perhaps TRBD1 as D (5 bases). The germline V and J ends were trimmed by 6 bases and 2 bases, with 17 bases remaining between them. The CDR3 contains 16 residues. The germline V gene has CDR1 MNHNY and CDR2 SVGAGI (reference sequence). The CDR3: CASSPPGGGTGNTIYF. The CDR3 nucleotides are TGTGCCAGCAGCCCGCCCGGGGGGGGAACTGGAAACACCATATATTTT.

The chain recombines TRBV5-4 with TRBJ2-3; D gene unclear. Germline CDR1 and CDR2: SGHNT and YYREEE (reference sequence). The CDR3 consists of 12 residues. With 2 bases removed from V and 4 bases from J, the gap between germline ends came to 5 bases. The CDR3 DNA follows: TGTGCCAGCAGCTTTAAGCCAGATACGCAGTATTTT. Amino acids: CASSFKPDTQYF.

The V call is TRBV27, the J call TRBJ1-2; 8 nucleotides line up with TRBD1. J gave up 5 bases and V 0 bases, and 5 bases lay outside the gene matches. The germline V gene has CDR1 MNHEY and CDR2 SMNVEV (reference sequence). The CDR3 consists of 15 residues. CDR3 sequence (DNA): TGTGCCAGCAGTTTATCACGGACAGGGATTTATGGCTACACCTTC. It specifies CASSLSRTGIYGYTF.

This chain joins TRBV18 and TRBJ1-5; D not resolved. Trimming removed 6 bases from V and 6 bases from J, with 12 bases in between. There are 13 residues in the CDR3. Germline loops: CDR1 KGHSH, CDR2 LQKENI. CDR3 nucleotide sequence: TGTGCCAGCTCCTCCGGAGGGCGTCAGCCCCAGCATTTT. Protein: CASSSGGRQPQHF.

The V gene is TRBV7-2, the J gene TRBJ2-7, with TRBD2 identical over 7 bases. V lost 1 base to trimming and J lost 7 bases; unmatched junction nucleotides: 7. Germline V gene lookup returns CDR1 SGHTA and CDR2 FQGNSA. This CDR3 has 14 residues. CDR3: CASSLVRRGEEQYF. Written as DNA, the CDR3 is TGTGCCAGCAGCTTAGTTCGTCGGGGGGAAGAGCAGTACTTC. Drawing the rest from reference TRBV7-2 and TRBJ2-7, the complete variable domain is GAGVSQSPSNKVTEKGKDVELRCDPISGHTALYWYRQSLGQGLEFLIYFQGNSAPDKSGLPSDRFSAERTGGSVSTLTIQRTQQEDSAVYLCASSLVRRGEEQYFGPGTRLTVT.

The CDR3 spells CASSGPRGLNTGELFF. CDR3 in DNA: TGTGCCAGCAGTGGCCCCAGGGGGCTGAACACCGGGGAGCTGTTTTTT. The chain has TRBV6-1 and TRBJ2-2; 8 bases are a match to TRBD1. The CDR3 sequence is 16 residues long. Per the germline V gene, CDR1 is MNHNS and CDR2 is SASEGT. Trimming took 4 bases from V and 1 from J; bases not matched to a gene: 5.

V and J are TRBV11-2 and TRBJ2-7, with D maybe TRBD2 (5 bases). CDR3 length: 19 amino acids. CDR1 SGHAT and CDR2 FQNNGV come from the germline V gene. Trimming took off 4 bases at V and 3 bases at J, with 28 bases between the two ends. The CDR3 loop reads CASSSSLGRSEEGFYEQYF. CDR3 in DNA: TGTGCCAGCAGCTCCTCCCTCGGACGGTCCGAAGAGGGTTTCTACGAGCAGTACTTC.

J is TRBJ2-5 and V is TRBV19; 10 nucleotides match TRBD1. From germline, CDR1 is LNHDA and CDR2 SQIVND (reference sequence). The CDR3 is made up of 13 amino acids. V was clipped by 5 bases and J by 5 bases; unmatched bases: 2. The CDR3 DNA sequence: TGTGCCAGTAGTGACAGGGGGCGGGAGACCCAGTACTTC. Translating gives CASSDRGRETQYF.

The CDR3 loop reads CASSLGSGNQPQHF. Written as DNA, the CDR3 is TGTGCCAGCAGCTTAGGCAGCGGCAATCAGCCCCAGCATTTT. The J gene is TRBJ1-5, the V gene TRBV7-9; D remains unclear. CDR1 is SEHNR and CDR2 is FQNEAQ in the germline V gene (reference sequence). The CDR3 has 14 residues. V was shortened by 1 base and J by 2 bases, with 6 bases between the two germline ends.

The chain joins TRBV7-2 to TRBJ2-2; 8 bases line up with TRBD2. The germline V gene encodes CDR1 SGHTA and CDR2 FQGNSA. The length of the CDR3 is 14 residues. The V segment lost 1 base and the J segment 5 bases; nucleotides outside the gene matches: 0. In nucleotides, the CDR3 is TGTGCCAGCAGCTTAGTAGCGGGGACCGGGGAGCTGTTTTTT. It yields the protein CASSLVAGTGELFF. Together with reference TRBV7-2 and TRBJ2-2, the CDR3 gives the full variable domain: GAGVSQSPSNKVTEKGKDVELRCDPISGHTALYWYRQSLGQGLEFLIYFQGNSAPDKSGLPSDRFSAERTGGSVSTLTIQRTQQEDSAVYLCASSLVAGTGELFFGEGSRLTVL.

Details on this clone: The junction departs from the called germline gene at one end, perhaps through a read error. The J gene is TRBJ2-5, the V gene TRBV7-7; 9 bases align to TRBD2. The germline gives CDR1 SSHAT, CDR2 FNYEAQ (reference sequence). The CDR3 spans 16 residues. CDR3 loop: CASSSGGGLAKETQYF. The CDR3 bases are TGTGCTAGCAGCTCAGGGGGGGGACTAGCCAAAGAGACCCAGTACTTC.

J is TRBJ2-7 and V is TRBV7-6, with D unclear. This CDR3 has 13 amino acids. Trimming took 3 bases from V and 1 from J, leaving 7 bases between them. Germline CDR1 SGHVS, CDR2 FNYEAQ. The CDR3 coding sequence is TGTGCCAGCAGCTTGTCAGGATCCTACGAGCAGTACTTC. Translating gives CASSLSGSYEQYF.

On this clone: Mismatch with germline at one junction end may stem from a read error. The chain recombines TRBV6-6 with TRBJ2-1; TRBD1 agrees at 8 bases. CDR1 is MNHNY and CDR2 is SVGAGI in the germline V gene (reference sequence). CDR3 length: 15 residues. CDR3 nucleotide sequence: TGTGCCAGCAGTTCAAGACAGGGGCCCTACAGTGAGCAGTTCTTC. As protein: CASSSRQGPYSEQFF.

J is TRBJ2-7 and V is TRBV30; 7 nucleotides agree with TRBD2. The CDR3 covers 13 residues. The germline CDR1 and CDR2 sequences are GTSNPN and SVGIG (reference sequence). The V gene end was trimmed by 1 base and the J gene end by 5 bases; junction bases not matched to a gene: 5. CDR3 bases: TGTGCCTGGAGTGCTGGGAGGGTCAACGAGCAGTACTTC. Translated, it gives CAWSAGRVNEQYF.

The J gene is TRBJ1-5, the V gene TRBV18; D might be TRBD1 (5 bases). The CDR3 covers 18 residues. Trimming cost V 3 bases and J 3 bases, with 21 bases left between them. Germline assignment: CDR1 KGHSH and CDR2 LQKENI. In DNA, the CDR3 is TGTGCCAGCTCACCGGGTGGCGGAGGGGCGCGGGCCAATCAGCCCCAGCATTTT. It codes for CASSPGGGGARANQPQHF.

This chain connects TRBV6-6 to TRBJ1-6; D ambiguous. Germline V lookup: CDR1 MNHNY, CDR2 SVGAGI (reference sequence). This CDR3 comprises 15 residues. The V end was cut by 2 bases, the J end by 6 bases, with 11 bases between. DNA for the CDR3: TGTGCCAGCAGTTACGCAGGAGGGCTTAATTCACCCCTCCACTTT. Protein product: CASSYAGGLNSPLHF.

V and J are TRBV28 and TRBJ2-3; 7 bases fit TRBD1. Germline loops: CDR1 MDHEN, CDR2 SYDVKM. V dropped 2 bases and J dropped 11; count of bases not matched to a gene: 7. There are 13 residues in the CDR3. This chain's CDR3 is CASSLRRQGQQYF. CDR3 in DNA: TGTGCCAGCAGTTTACGGAGACAGGGACAGCAGTATTTT.

The rearrangement joins TRBV11-1 to TRBJ1-1, with a weak D call TRBD1 (6 bases). The CDR3 runs to 14 residues. Germline V CDR1 and CDR2: SGHAT, FQDESV (reference sequence). V shed 5 bases and J shed 4 bases, with 14 bases lying between them. The CDR3 DNA reads TGTGCCAGCAGCCCCAGGGGCTGGACCACTGAAGCTTTCTTT. Protein sequence: CASSPRGWTTEAFF.

This rearrangement joins TRBV5-1 to TRBJ2-5; 8 nucleotides line up with TRBD1. CDR1 SGHRS and CDR2 YFSETQ come from the germline V gene. Trimming cost V 0 bases and J 6 bases; bases outside gene matches: 7. The CDR3 spans 15 residues. CDR3 sequence (DNA): TGCGCCAGCAGCTTGGAGGCAGGGGGCGCGAAGACCCAGTACTTC. Its protein product is CASSLEAGGAKTQYF.

The chain is built from TRBV5-1 and TRBJ2-2; weak D call: TRBD1 (5 bases). The CDR3 totals 16 residues. In germline, CDR1 is SGHRS, CDR2 YFSETQ. The germline V and J ends were trimmed by 4 bases and 3 bases, with 16 bases remaining between them. In DNA, the CDR3 is TGCGCCAGCAGCACCTTACAGGCGATATACACCGGGGAGCTGTTTTTT. Residues: CASSTLQAIYTGELFF.

The chain carries TRBV2 and TRBJ1-1, with 8 bases lining up with TRBD1. The germline V gene has CDR1 SNHLY and CDR2 FYNNEI. J was trimmed by 5 bases and V by 1 base; bases with no gene match: 6. CDR3 length equals 15 residues. Here the CDR3 reads CASSEGTGRDTEAFF. The CDR3 coding sequence is TGTGCCAGCAGTGAAGGGACAGGGCGAGATACTGAAGCTTTCTTT.

The chain links TRBV13 to TRBJ1-2; D ambiguous. This CDR3 region has 13 residues. Germline lookup yields CDR1 PRHDT and CDR2 FYEKMQ (reference sequence). The ends were cut back, 6 bases at V and 0 bases at J, with 8 bases in the middle. In DNA form, the CDR3 reads TGTGCCAGCAGATCGGTAGCTAACTATGGCTACACCTTC. Protein sequence: CASRSVANYGYTF.

The chain combines TRBV5-6 with TRBJ1-2; 8 nucleotides agree with TRBD1. Losses at the gene ends were 6 bases for V and 8 bases for J; bases not matched to a gene: 18. Germline assignment: CDR1 SGHDT and CDR2 YYEEEE. The CDR3 loop spans 16 amino acids. The CDR3 DNA reads as TGTGCCAGCACTTCGAGTGTGGCAGGGGGCTTTGGGGGCTACACCTTC. Encoded protein: CASTSSVAGGFGGYTF.

This clone was observed a single time. The chain has TRBV27 and TRBJ1-5, with 8 bases lining up with TRBD1. Per the germline V gene, CDR1 is MNHEY and CDR2 is SMNVEV (reference sequence). The CDR3 has 15 residues. With 3 bases clipped from V and 7 bases from J, the junction kept 8 bases outside the gene matches. The chain's CDR3 is CASSFSRQGAQPQHF. For the CDR3, the DNA is TGTGCCAGCAGTTTTAGCCGTCAGGGGGCGCAGCCCCAGCATTTT.

This clone was seen once. The J gene is TRBJ2-3, the V gene TRBV18; D not certain. The V and J ends lost 3 bases and 0 bases respectively, with 10 bases between them. The CDR3 loop spans 15 amino acids. Germline loops: CDR1 KGHSH, CDR2 LQKENI. CDR3: CASSPLVASTDTQYF. The CDR3 nucleotides read TGTGCCAGCTCACCCCTAGTTGCTAGCACAGATACGCAGTATTTT. Full variable domain (rest looked up from reference TRBV18 and TRBJ2-3): NAGVMQNPRHLVRRRGQEARLRCSPMKGHSHVYWYRQLPEEGLKFMVYLQKENIIDESGMPKERFSAEFPKEGPSILRIQQVVRGDSAAYFCASSPLVASTDTQYFGPGTRLTVL.

V is TRBV7-2 and J is TRBJ2-1, with a tentative D call TRBD2 (6 bases). The CDR3 extends over 14 amino acids. V was shortened by 3 bases and J by 4 bases, with 10 bases between the two germline ends. The V gene's germline CDR1 is SGHTA and CDR2 FQGNSA. In DNA form, the CDR3 reads TGTGCCAGCAGCTTCGGCGCGGGGTACAATGAGCAGTTCTTC. This codes for CASSFGAGYNEQFF.